This entry lists 24 T cell receptor beta chains sequenced from one sample in a study of blood T cell repertoires in COVID-19. TCRdb's copy holds only in-frame clones and misses some; the assay was immunoSEQ multiplex PCR. In the table there are some 200,000 clones, 85% to 90% of which are singletons. The sequenced material came from peripheral blood. All receptors come from a man older than 75 with acute or convalescent COVID-19.

The gene calls are TRBV28 and TRBJ1-2; 7 bases match TRBD1. CDR1 and CDR2 (germline): MDHEN, SYDVKM. CDR3 length: 17 residues. V dropped 2 bases and J dropped 3; count of bases not matched to a gene: 12. CDR3 amino acids: CASSLRWPGGEDYGYTF. The CDR3 DNA follows: TGTGCCAGCAGTTTAAGATGGCCAGGGGGAGAGGACTATGGCTACACCTTC.

This chain connects TRBV11-2 to TRBJ1-6; 7 bases line up with TRBD1. This CDR3 comprises 15 residues. Germline V gives CDR1 SGHAT, CDR2 FQNNGV. Losses at the gene ends were 0 bases for V and 5 bases for J; bases not matched to a gene: 1. CDR3 residues: CASSLDTGDNSPLHF. In DNA form, the CDR3 reads TGTGCCAGCAGCTTAGATACAGGGGATAATTCACCCCTCCACTTT.

This rearrangement joins TRBV27 to TRBJ2-5; 9 nucleotides agree with TRBD2. Germline assignment: CDR1 MNHEY and CDR2 SMNVEV (reference sequence). J gave up 5 bases and V 6 bases, and 7 bases lay outside the gene matches. The CDR3 contains 14 residues. CDR3 sequence (DNA): TGTGCCAGCAGAAGGGCGGGAGGGGAGGAGACCCAGTACTTC. This gives the protein CASRRAGGEETQYF.

This sequence joins TRBV19 and TRBJ2-5, with a tentative D call TRBD2 (6 bases). Germline lookup yields CDR1 LNHDA and CDR2 SQIVND (reference sequence). V lost 3 bases, J lost 7 bases, and 12 bases lay in between. This CDR3 has 13 amino acids. Written as DNA, the CDR3 is TGTGCCAGTAGTATTGTGGGAGGTGGGACCCAGTACTTC. This gives the protein CASSIVGGGTQYF. The variable domain in full, with the rest retrieved from reference TRBV19 and TRBJ2-5, is DGGITQSPKYLFRKEGQNVTLSCEQNLNHDAMYWYRQDPGQGLRLIYYSQIVNDFQKGDIAEGYSVSREKKESFPLTVTSAQKNPTAFYLCASSIVGGGTQYFGPGTRLLVL.

In nucleotides, the CDR3 is TGCAGCGTTGAATACGGGGGGTACACAGATACGCAGTATTTT. Translated, it gives CSVEYGGYTDTQYF. The genes are TRBV29-1 and TRBJ2-3; 7 nucleotides line up with TRBD2. Looked up from germline, CDR1 is SQVTM and CDR2 is ANQGSEA. The length of the CDR3 is 14 residues. Trimming cost V 2 bases and J 2 bases; bases outside gene matches: 4.

This chain uses TRBV19 with TRBJ1-5; unclear D gene. The CDR3 totals 14 residues. Germline V gene data show CDR1 as LNHDA and CDR2 as SQIVND (reference sequence). V was shortened by 3 bases and J by 4 bases, with 10 bases between the two germline ends. This CDR3 is CASSISGSNQPQHF. CDR3 in DNA: TGTGCCAGTAGTATTTCGGGGAGTAATCAGCCCCAGCATTTT.

The genes are TRBV7-6 and TRBJ1-2; no clear D. CDR1 and CDR2 (germline): SGHVS, FNYEAQ. V lost 1 base and J 4 bases, leaving 16 bases between the germline ends. This CDR3 comprises 16 residues. CDR3 coding DNA: TGTGCCAGCAGCTTAGAAGTGTCAGGCTCGAGCTATGGCTACACCTTC. Amino acid sequence: CASSLEVSGSSYGYTF.

The rearrangement joins TRBV5-1 to TRBJ2-5; a possible D gene is TRBD2 (6 bases). The CDR3 loop spans 14 amino acids. The V and J ends lost 7 bases and 4 bases respectively, with 17 bases between them. Germline V gene sequence: CDR1 SGHRS, CDR2 YFSETQ. The CDR3 spells CASQAGGASETQYF. The CDR3 DNA is TGCGCCAGCCAAGCCGGCGGGGCGTCAGAGACCCAGTACTTC.

The CDR3 region has the DNA TGCGCCAGCAGCCTAGGGACAGGGGGCTGGGTGAACACTGAAGCTTTCTTT. It yields the protein CASSLGTGGWVNTEAFF. The chain is built from TRBV5-1 and TRBJ1-1, with 12 bases fitting TRBD1. Germline V gene sequence: CDR1 SGHRS, CDR2 YFSETQ. With V trimmed by 4 bases and J by 0 bases, 7 bases remained unmatched. The CDR3 runs to 17 residues.

This chain joins TRBV15 and TRBJ1-5; D perhaps matches TRBD1 (5 bases). V shed 1 base and J shed 13 bases, with 11 bases lying between them. This CDR3 contains 12 residues. In germline, CDR1 is LNHNV, CDR2 YYDKDF (reference sequence). CDR3 bases: TGTGCCACCAGCAGAGCCACAGGCAATCAGCATTTT. This sequence encodes CATSRATGNQHF.

The chain has TRBV21-1 and TRBJ2-2; the table's D call, TRBD2, was not checked against the DNA. TRBV21-1 is shown as a pseudogene. The CDR3 has 14 residues. DNA for the CDR3: TGTGCCAGCAAACTAGCGGGAGTTCACGGGGAGCTGTTTTTT. This translates into CASKLAGVHGELFF.

The chain employs TRBV5-1 and TRBJ2-1; TRBD1 aligns across 7 bases. Germline CDR1 and CDR2: SGHRS and YFSETQ. The junction had 16 bases not matched to a gene; V was cut back by 4 bases and J by 9 bases. The CDR3 is 16 residues long. DNA of the CDR3: TGCGCCAGCAGCGGAAGACAGGGATCAAACGCCGGTGAGCAGTTCTTC. It is translated as CASSGRQGSNAGEQFF.

The chain combines TRBV5-6 with TRBJ1-3; D is undetermined. Germline CDR1 and CDR2: SGHDT and YYEEEE. The V gene lost 2 bases and the J gene lost 0 bases, with 9 bases spanning the gap. The CDR3 extends over 15 amino acids. CDR3 protein: CASSFRAVSGNTIYF. The CDR3 DNA reads TGTGCCAGCAGCTTTAGAGCGGTCTCTGGAAACACCATATATTTT.

This sequence joins TRBV6-5 and TRBJ2-5; TRBD2 matches 13 bases. The J segment lost 5 bases and the V segment lost 6 bases, leaving 6 bases of the junction unmatched. The CDR3 runs 15 residues. CDR1 and CDR2 from the germline V gene are MNHEY and SVGAGI. The CDR3 DNA is TGTGCCAGCAGCGTGACTAGCGGGAGGTGGGAGACCCAGTACTTC. Translated: CASSVTSGRWETQYF.

The V call is TRBV27, the J call TRBJ1-1; 7 bases map to TRBD1. The germline V gene encodes CDR1 MNHEY and CDR2 SMNVEV (reference sequence). The V and J ends lost 6 bases and 5 bases, in that order; junction bases with no gene match: 9. CDR3 length: 14 amino acids. The CDR3 here is CASRPQGRETEAFF. CDR3 in DNA: TGTGCCAGCAGACCACAGGGGCGGGAAACTGAAGCTTTCTTT.

The chain is built from TRBV6-6 and TRBJ2-3, with D perhaps matching TRBD1 (6 bases). Germline CDR1 and CDR2: MNHNY and SVGAGI (reference sequence). Between the trimmed V and J ends, which lost 7 bases and 1 base, there was a span of 18 bases. The CDR3 has 16 amino acids. CDR3 nucleotide sequence: TGTGCCAGCATTAGAGGGGGAAGCGGAGGCACAGATACGCAGTATTTT. This translates into CASIRGGSGGTDTQYF.

The chain joins TRBV7-8 to TRBJ2-3; 10 bases fit TRBD2. CDR1 is SGHVS, CDR2 FQNEAQ, per germline. CDR3 size: 16 residues. V shed 5 bases, J shed 8 bases, and the junction held 13 bases outside the gene matches. CDR3 in DNA: TGTGCCAGCAGCATATCCCGGACTAGCGGAATCGGTACGCAGTATTTT. It encodes CASSISRTSGIGTQYF.

The chain joins TRBV25-1 to TRBJ1-2; possibly TRBD1 for D (5 bases). CDR3 length: 13 residues. Germline CDR1 reads MGHDK; CDR2 reads SYGVNS. Trimming stripped 6 bases from V and 1 base from J, with 9 bases between. The CDR3 DNA reads TGTGCCAGCAGGACGGGGGATAACTATGGCTACACCTTC. Its translation: CASRTGDNYGYTF.

The gene calls are TRBV30 and TRBJ1-5; no clear D. Per the germline V gene, CDR1 is GTSNPN and CDR2 is SVGIG (reference sequence). The CDR3 sequence is 14 residues long. V dropped 2 bases and J dropped 2 bases, with 10 bases sitting between them. The CDR3 bases are TGTGCCTGGAGTTTGTCACATGGCAATCAGCCCCAGCATTTT. Amino acid sequence: CAWSLSHGNQPQHF.

The CDR3 DNA reads TGTGCCAGCAGCTTGCAGGGGACTAACGCTGAAGCTTTCTTT. Encoded protein: CASSLQGTNAEAFF. The chain combines TRBV7-3 with TRBJ1-1, with a tentative D call TRBD1 (6 bases). The CDR3 is 14 residues long. Trimming cost V 3 bases and J 6 bases, with 14 bases left between them. Germline V gives CDR1 SGHTA, CDR2 FQGTGA.

This rearrangement joins TRBV2 to TRBJ1-5; 7 nucleotides agree with TRBD1. Germline loops: CDR1 SNHLY, CDR2 FYNNEI. The V gene end was trimmed by 7 bases and the J gene end by 7 bases; junction bases not matched to a gene: 7. The CDR3 is 13 amino acids. The CDR3 is CASTQTGPQPQHF. CDR3 in DNA: TGTGCCAGCACCCAGACAGGGCCCCAGCCCCAGCATTTT.

The gene calls are TRBV19 and TRBJ2-5, with 12 nucleotides matching TRBD1. Germline assignment: CDR1 LNHDA and CDR2 SQIVND (reference sequence). The ends lost 1 base at V and 6 bases at J; junction bases unmatched: 6. The CDR3 is 16 residues long. The CDR3 protein is CASSIGGTGGLKTQYF. The CDR3 DNA reads TGTGCCAGTAGTATAGGTGGGACAGGGGGCTTGAAGACCCAGTACTTC.

The table lists this clone with a few counts. The chain uses TRBV5-5 and TRBJ2-1, with 10 bases matching TRBD2. Trimming cost V 1 base and J 7 bases; bases outside gene matches: 8. The CDR3 consists of 16 residues. CDR1 is SGHKS and CDR2 is YYEKEE in the germline V gene (reference sequence). The CDR3 bases are TGTGCCAGCAGCTTGTGGCGAGCGGGAGGGGATAATGAGCAGTTCTTC. This encodes CASSLWRAGGDNEQFF.

V is TRBV6-2 or TRBV6-3 and J is TRBJ2-7; D is perhaps TRBD1 (6 bases). The V end lost 4 bases, the J end lost 3 bases, and 10 bases lay between the germline ends. CDR1 is MNHEY and CDR2 is SVGEGT in the germline V gene. The CDR3 consists of 13 residues. CDR3 sequence reads: CASSWDKGYEQYV. In DNA, the CDR3 is TGTGCCAGCAGTTGGGACAAGGGCTACGAGCAGTACGTC.